A selection of T cell receptor beta chains follows, all from one sample in a study of PD-1 blockade in mismatch repair-deficient tumors. The data were produced by immunoSEQ multiplex PCR, yet TCRdb's version contains in-frame clones alone and is incomplete. The table lists 30,000 to 45,000 clones, approximately 80% of them singletons. The sample consisted of PBMCs, taken 38 to 40 weeks after starting pembrolizumab. Receptors originate from an adult with mismatch repair-deficient cancer. Each CDR3 is given with its conserved first and last residue. The order of the fields is J gene, V gene, D gene, clone size, CDR3 DNA, CDR3 protein. A D gene is named only where the DNA matches it firmly. Rows may omit the clone size; those that give it use once, few, many or a size class.

>TRBJ2-5|TRBV7-2|TRBD2|NA
TGTGCCAGCAGATTAGCGGGAGGGCAAGAGACCCAGTACTTC
CASRLAGGQETQYF
>TRBJ1-3|TRBV30|NA|NA
TGTGTGGCCTCTCGAAACACCATATATTTT
CVASRNTIYF
>TRBJ1-1|TRBV5-1|NA|NA
TGCGCCAGCAGCTTGGTTTTCGGGGGACGGGACACTGAAGCTTTCTTT
CASSLVFGGRDTEAFF
>TRBJ2-7|TRBV29-1|TRBD2|few
TGCAGCGTTGCTAGAGTAGCGGGAGATCACGAGCAGTACTTC
CSVARVAGDHEQYF
>TRBJ2-3|TRBV7-2|TRBD2|NA
TGTGCCAGCAGCTTAAACGGGAGGAGTGTAGATACGCAGTATTTT
CASSLNGRSVDTQYF
>TRBJ1-5|TRBV28|NA|NA
TGTGCCAGCCGACCCCCTAGAGGCAGAGGGAATCAGCCCCAGCATTTT
CASRPPRGRGNQPQHF
>TRBJ2-1|TRBV9|NA|NA
TGTGCCAGCAGCGTGTCAGGGCACAATGAGCAGTTCTTC
CASSVSGHNEQFF
>TRBJ2-6|TRBV5-1|NA|NA
TGCGCCAGCTTAAACTCTGGGGCCAACGTCCTGACTTTC
CASLNSGANVLTF
>TRBJ2-3|TRBV19|TRBD2|NA
TGTGCCAGTAGCCGTAGCGGGAGCGCAGATACGCAGTATTTT
CASSRSGSADTQYF
>TRBJ2-3|TRBV7-7|TRBD1|few
TGTGCTAGCAGCTTAGGGACAGGGCACGACAGAGATACGCAGTATTTT
CASSLGTGHDRDTQYF
>TRBJ2-1|TRBV14|TRBD1|few
TGTGCCAGCAGGAAATCGGGACAGGGAAAACTCAATGAGCAGTTCTTC
CASRKSGQGKLNEQFF
>TRBJ2-3|TRBV29-1|TRBD2|NA
TGCAGCGTTGAGGGCGGGAGGGCCGAGACAGATACGCAGTATTTT
CSVEGGRAETDTQYF
>TRBJ2-7|TRBV30|NA|few
TGTGCCTGGAGTGTACTGTACGAGCAGTACTTC
CAWSVLYEQYF
>TRBJ1-3|TRBV5-4|NA|few
TGTGCCAGCAGCTTGGCCTCGGGGGGCGGTGGAAACACCATATATTTT
CASSLASGGGGNTIYF
>TRBJ1-2|TRBV6-5|NA|NA
TGTGCCAGCAGGTCACACGGGTACTATGGCTACACCTTC
CASRSHGYYGYTF
>TRBJ2-7|TRBV4-2|NA|NA
TGTGCCAGCAGCCAAGTGGGACTGGCTCCTTACGAGCAGTACTTC
CASSQVGLAPYEQYF